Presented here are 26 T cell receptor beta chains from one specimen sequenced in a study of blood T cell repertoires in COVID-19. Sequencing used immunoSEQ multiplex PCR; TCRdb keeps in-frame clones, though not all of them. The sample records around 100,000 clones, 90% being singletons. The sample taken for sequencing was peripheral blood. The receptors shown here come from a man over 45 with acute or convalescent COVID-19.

In DNA form, the CDR3 reads TGCGCCAGCAGCCCCGATGGGACACCTAACTATGGCTACACCTTC. It codes for CASSPDGTPNYGYTF. The V and J genes are TRBV5-1 and TRBJ1-2, with a weak D call TRBD1 (6 bases). Germline CDR1 reads SGHRS; CDR2 reads YFSETQ. The V end was cut by 4 bases, the J end by 0 bases, with 13 bases between. This CDR3 spans 15 amino acids.

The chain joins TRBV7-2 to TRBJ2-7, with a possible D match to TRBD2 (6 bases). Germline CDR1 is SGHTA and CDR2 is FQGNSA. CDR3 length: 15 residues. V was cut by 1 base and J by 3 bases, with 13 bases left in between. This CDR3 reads CASSLVGEELYEQYF. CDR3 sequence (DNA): TGTGCCAGCAGCTTAGTGGGGGAGGAGCTCTACGAGCAGTACTTC.

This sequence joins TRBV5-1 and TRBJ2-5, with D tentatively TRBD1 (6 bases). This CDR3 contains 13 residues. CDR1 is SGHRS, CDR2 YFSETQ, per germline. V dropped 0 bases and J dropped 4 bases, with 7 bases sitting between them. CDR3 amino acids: CASSLGGGETQYF. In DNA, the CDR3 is TGCGCCAGCAGCTTGGGAGGGGGAGAGACCCAGTACTTC.

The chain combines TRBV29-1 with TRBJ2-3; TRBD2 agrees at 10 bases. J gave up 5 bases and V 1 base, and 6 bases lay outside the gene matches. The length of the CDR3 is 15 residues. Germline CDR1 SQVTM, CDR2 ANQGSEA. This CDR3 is CSVEGGLAGGDTQYF. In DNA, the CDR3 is TGCAGCGTTGAAGGGGGTTTAGCGGGAGGAGATACGCAGTATTTT.

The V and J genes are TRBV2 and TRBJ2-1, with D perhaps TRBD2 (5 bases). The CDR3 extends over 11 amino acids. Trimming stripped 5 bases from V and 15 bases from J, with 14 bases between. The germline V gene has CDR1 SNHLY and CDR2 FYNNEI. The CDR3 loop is CASSPLGQSFF. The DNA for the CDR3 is TGTGCCAGCAGTCCACTAGGTCAGTCGTTCTTC.

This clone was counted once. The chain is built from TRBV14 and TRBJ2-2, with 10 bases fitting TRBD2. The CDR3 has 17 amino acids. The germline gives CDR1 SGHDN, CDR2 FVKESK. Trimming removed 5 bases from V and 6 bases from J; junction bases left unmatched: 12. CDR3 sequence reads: CASSLLAGGNAAGELFF. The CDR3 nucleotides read TGTGCCAGCAGCTTATTAGCGGGAGGCAACGCGGCCGGGGAGCTGTTTTTT.

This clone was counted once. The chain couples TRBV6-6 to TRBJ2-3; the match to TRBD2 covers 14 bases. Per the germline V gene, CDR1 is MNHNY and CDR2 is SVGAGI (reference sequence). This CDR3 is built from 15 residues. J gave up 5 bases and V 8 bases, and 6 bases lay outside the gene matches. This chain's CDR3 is CASRGLAGDLDTQYF. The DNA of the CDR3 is TGTGCCAGCCGGGGACTAGCGGGGGACCTAGATACGCAGTATTTT.

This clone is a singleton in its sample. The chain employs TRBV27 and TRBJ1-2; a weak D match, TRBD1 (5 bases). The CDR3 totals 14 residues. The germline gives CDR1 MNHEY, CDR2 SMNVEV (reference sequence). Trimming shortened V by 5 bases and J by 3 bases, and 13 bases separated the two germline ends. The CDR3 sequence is CASSPQTEHYGYTF. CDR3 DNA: TGTGCCAGCAGTCCCCAGACAGAACACTATGGCTACACCTTC.

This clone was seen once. The CDR3 DNA follows: TGCGCCAGCAGAACTAGCATCTTGAGTGGTGAGCAGTTCTTC. This gives the protein CASRTSILSGEQFF. The gene calls are TRBV5-1 and TRBJ2-1, with D maybe TRBD2 (6 bases). CDR3 length: 14 amino acids. CDR1 and CDR2 from the germline V gene are SGHRS and YFSETQ. The V end lost 5 bases, the J end lost 9 bases, and 18 bases lay between the germline ends.

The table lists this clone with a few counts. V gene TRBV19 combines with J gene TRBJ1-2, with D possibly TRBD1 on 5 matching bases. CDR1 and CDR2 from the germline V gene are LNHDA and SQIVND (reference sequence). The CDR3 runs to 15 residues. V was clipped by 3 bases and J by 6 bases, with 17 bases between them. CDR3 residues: CASSIKDGGTDGYTF. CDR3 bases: TGTGCCAGTAGTATTAAGGACGGGGGGACGGATGGCTACACCTTC. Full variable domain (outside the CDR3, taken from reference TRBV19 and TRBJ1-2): DGGITQSPKYLFRKEGQNVTLSCEQNLNHDAMYWYRQDPGQGLRLIYYSQIVNDFQKGDIAEGYSVSREKKESFPLTVTSAQKNPTAFYLCASSIKDGGTDGYTFGSGTRLTVV.

The chain's CDR3 is CASSERGVTVREQFF. The DNA of the CDR3 is TGTGCCAGCAGTGAACGGGGGGTGACGGTGCGGGAGCAGTTCTTC. J is TRBJ2-1 and V is TRBV6-1; 7 positions match TRBD2. The germline V gene has CDR1 MNHNS and CDR2 SASEGT. Trimming removed 2 bases from V and 10 bases from J; junction bases left unmatched: 11. The CDR3 is 15 residues long.

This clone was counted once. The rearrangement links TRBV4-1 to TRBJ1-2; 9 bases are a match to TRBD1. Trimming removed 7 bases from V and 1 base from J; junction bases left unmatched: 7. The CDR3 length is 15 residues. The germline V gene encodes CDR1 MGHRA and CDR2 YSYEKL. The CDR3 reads CASTLRDRDNYGYTF. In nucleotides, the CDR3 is TGCGCCAGCACTCTCCGGGACAGGGATAACTATGGCTACACCTTC.

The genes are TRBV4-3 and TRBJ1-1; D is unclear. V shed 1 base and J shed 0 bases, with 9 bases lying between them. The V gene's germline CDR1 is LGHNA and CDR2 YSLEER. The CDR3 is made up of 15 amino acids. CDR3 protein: CASSQGAQLNTEAFF. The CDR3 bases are TGCGCCAGCAGCCAAGGGGCCCAGTTGAACACTGAAGCTTTCTTT.

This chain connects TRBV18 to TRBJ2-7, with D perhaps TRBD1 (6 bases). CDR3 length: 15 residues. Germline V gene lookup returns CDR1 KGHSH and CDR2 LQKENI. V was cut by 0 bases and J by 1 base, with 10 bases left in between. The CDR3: CASSPPGRGSYEQYF. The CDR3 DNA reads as TGTGCCAGCTCACCACCGGGAAGGGGGTCCTACGAGCAGTACTTC.

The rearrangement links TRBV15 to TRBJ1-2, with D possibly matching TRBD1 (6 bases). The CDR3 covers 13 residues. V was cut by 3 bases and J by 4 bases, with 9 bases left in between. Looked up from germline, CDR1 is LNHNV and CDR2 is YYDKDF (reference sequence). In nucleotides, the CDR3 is TGTGCCACCAGCAGGGACAGTTCCTATGGCTACACCTTC. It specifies CATSRDSSYGYTF. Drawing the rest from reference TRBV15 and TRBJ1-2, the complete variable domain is DAMVIQNPRYQVTQFGKPVTLSCSQTLNHNVMYWYQQKSSQAPKLLFHYYDKDFNNEADTPDNFQSRRPNTSFCFLDIRSPGLGDTAMYLCATSRDSSYGYTFGSGTRLTVV.

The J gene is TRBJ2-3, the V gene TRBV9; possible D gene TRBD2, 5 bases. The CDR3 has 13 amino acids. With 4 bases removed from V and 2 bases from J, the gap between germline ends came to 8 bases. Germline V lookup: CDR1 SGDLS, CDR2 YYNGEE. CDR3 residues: CASSWETTDTQYF. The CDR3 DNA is TGTGCCAGCAGCTGGGAGACCACAGATACGCAGTATTTT.

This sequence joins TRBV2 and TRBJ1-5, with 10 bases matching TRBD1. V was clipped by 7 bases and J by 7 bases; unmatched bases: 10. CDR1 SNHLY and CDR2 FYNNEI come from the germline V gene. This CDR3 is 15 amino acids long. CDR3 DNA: TGTGCCAGCATCCCGGGACAGGGGAAAAGACAGCCCCAGCATTTT. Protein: CASIPGQGKRQPQHF.

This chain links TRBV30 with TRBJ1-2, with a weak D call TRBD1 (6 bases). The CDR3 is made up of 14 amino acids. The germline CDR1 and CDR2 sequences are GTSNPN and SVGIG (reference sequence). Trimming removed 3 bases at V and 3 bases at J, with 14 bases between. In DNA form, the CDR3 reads TGTGCCTGGAGCGGGGGGCGAGGTTACTATGGCTACACCTTC. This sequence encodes CAWSGGRGYYGYTF.

CDR3 amino acids: CASGLVWETSEIYNEQFF. The CDR3 DNA is TGTGCTAGTGGTTTGGTTTGGGAAACTAGCGAGATCTACAATGAGCAGTTCTTC. This chain joins TRBV12-5 and TRBJ2-1, with 7 bases aligning to TRBD2. V shed 0 bases and J 3 bases; nucleotides not matched to a gene: 11. Germline V gene lookup returns CDR1 LGHNT and CDR2 FRNRAP. The CDR3 spans 18 residues.

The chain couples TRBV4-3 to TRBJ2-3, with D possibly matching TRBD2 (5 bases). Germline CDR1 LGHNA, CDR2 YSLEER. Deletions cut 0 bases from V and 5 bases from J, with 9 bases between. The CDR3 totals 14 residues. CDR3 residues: CASSQEGGRDTQYF. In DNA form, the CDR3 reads TGCGCCAGCAGCCAAGAGGGCGGGCGAGATACGCAGTATTTT.

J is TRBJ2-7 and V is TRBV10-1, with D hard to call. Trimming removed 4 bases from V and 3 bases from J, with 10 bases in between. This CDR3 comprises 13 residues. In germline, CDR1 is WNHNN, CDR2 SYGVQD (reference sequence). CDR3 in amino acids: CASSVNSRYEQYF. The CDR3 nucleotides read TGCGCCAGCAGTGTCAACAGCCGCTACGAGCAGTACTTC.

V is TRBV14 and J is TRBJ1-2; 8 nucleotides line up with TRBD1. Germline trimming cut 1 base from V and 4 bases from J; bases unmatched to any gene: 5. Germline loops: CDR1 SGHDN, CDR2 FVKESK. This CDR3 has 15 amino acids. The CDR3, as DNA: TGTGCCAGCAGCCAAGCAGGGGGCTTCGGCTATGGCTACACCTTC. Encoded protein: CASSQAGGFGYGYTF.

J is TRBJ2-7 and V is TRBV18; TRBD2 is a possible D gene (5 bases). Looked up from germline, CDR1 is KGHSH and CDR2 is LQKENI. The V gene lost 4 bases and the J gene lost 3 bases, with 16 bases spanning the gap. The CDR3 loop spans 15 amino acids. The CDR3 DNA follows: TGTGCCAGCTCACTTTTTGCGGGCGTCCTCTACGAGCAGTACTTC. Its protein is CASSLFAGVLYEQYF.

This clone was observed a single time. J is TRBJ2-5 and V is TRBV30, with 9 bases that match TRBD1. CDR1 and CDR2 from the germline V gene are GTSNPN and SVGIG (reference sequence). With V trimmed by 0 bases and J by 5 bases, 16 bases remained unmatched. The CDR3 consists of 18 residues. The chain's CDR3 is CAWSVIFTGQGFGETQYF. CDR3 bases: TGTGCCTGGAGTGTAATTTTCACCGGACAGGGGTTTGGGGAGACCCAGTACTTC.

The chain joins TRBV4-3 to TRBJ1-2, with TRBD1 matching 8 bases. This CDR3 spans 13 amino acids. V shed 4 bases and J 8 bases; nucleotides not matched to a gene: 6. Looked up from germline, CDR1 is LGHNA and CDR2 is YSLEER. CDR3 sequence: CASSPDRAGGYTF. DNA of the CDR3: TGCGCCAGCAGCCCGGACAGGGCAGGCGGCTACACCTTC.

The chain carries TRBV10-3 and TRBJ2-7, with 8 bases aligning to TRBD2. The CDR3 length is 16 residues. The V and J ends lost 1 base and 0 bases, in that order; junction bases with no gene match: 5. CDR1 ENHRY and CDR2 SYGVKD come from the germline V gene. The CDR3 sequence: CAISEFLLAVSYEQYF. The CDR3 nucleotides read TGTGCCATCAGTGAGTTCCTACTAGCGGTCTCCTACGAGCAGTACTTC.